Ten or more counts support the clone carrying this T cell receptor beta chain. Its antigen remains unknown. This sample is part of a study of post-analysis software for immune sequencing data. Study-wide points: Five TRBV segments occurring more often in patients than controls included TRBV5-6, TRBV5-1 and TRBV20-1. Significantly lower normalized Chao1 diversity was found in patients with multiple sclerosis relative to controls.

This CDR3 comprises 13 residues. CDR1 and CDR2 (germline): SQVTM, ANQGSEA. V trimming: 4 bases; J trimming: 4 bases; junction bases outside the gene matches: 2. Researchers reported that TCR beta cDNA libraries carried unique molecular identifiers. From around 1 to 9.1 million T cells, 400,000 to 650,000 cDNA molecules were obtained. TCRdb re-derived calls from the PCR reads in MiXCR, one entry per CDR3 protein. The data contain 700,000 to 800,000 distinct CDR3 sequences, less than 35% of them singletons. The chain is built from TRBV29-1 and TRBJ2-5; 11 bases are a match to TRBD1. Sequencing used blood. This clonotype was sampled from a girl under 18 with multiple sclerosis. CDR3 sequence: CSVGTGGRETQYF. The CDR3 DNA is TGCAGCGTTGGGACAGGGGGCAGAGAGACCCAGTACTTC.